This TCR beta chain was sequenced for a study of blood T cell repertoires in COVID-19. About the study: The samples span acute and convalescent COVID-19 from the United States, Italy and Spain. PBMCs, B-cell-depleted T cells, or T cells were the source of the cDNA or gDNA that made up the material.

Generated by immunoSEQ multiplex PCR, the TCRdb table keeps only in-frame clones and is missing some. The sample lists roughly 250,000 clones; approximately 91% were seen once. The CDR3 runs 16 residues. Trimming at V came to 2 bases and at J to 1 base, leaving 3 bases not matched to a gene. Germline loops: CDR1 SNHLY, CDR2 FYNNEI. Cohorts were based on clinical histories the participants reported. The sequence was collected from a woman aged 40 to 50 with acute COVID-19. The chain carries TRBV2 and TRBJ2-1; 9 bases line up with TRBD2. Sequencing was carried out using PBMCs or T cells enriched from blood (not recorded which). CDR3 DNA sequence: TGTGCCAGCAGTGAATGGGCGGGAGGGTCCTACAATGAGCAGTTCTTC. It translates to CASSEWAGGSYNEQFF.